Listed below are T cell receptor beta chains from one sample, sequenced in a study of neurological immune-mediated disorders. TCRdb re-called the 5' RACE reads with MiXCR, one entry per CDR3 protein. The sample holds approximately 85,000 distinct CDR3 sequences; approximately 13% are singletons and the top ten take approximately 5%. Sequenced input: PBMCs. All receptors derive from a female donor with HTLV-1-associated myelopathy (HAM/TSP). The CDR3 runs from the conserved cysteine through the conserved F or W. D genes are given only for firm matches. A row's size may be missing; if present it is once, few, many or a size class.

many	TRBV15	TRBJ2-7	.	TGTGCCACCAGCAGAGAGAGGGGGGCGGGCTACGAGCAGTACTTC	CATSRERGAGYEQYF
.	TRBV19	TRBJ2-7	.	TGTGCCAGTACCGAGACAGGATACTCCTACGAGCAGTACTTC	CASTETGYSYEQYF
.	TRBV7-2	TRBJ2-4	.	TGTGCCAGCAGCTTAGAATGGGTTTCTGGGGGCGCCGCCAAAAACATTCAGTACTTC	CASSLEWVSGGAAKNIQYF
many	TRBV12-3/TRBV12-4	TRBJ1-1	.	TGTGCCAGCAGTTTAAGCAGGTGGGGTGAAGCTTTCTTT	CASSLSRWGEAFF
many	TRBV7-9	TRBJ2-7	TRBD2	TGTGCCAGCAGCCCATCCCACGCGGGGGGGGTAAACGAGCAGTACTTC	CASSPSHAGGVNEQYF
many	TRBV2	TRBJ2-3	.	TGTGCCAGCACTATCTCTGCGGGGCGCACAGATACGCAGTATTTT	CASTISAGRTDTQYF
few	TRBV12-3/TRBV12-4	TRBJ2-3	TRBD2	TGTGCCAGCAGTGGCCCCGGGCGCGGGGGGAACCTACACATCGATACGCAGTATTTT	CASSGPGRGGNLHIDTQYF
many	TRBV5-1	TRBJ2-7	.	TGCGCCAGCAGCTTGGGTTCCCTTGTAGAATCCTACGAGCAGTACTTC	CASSLGSLVESYEQYF
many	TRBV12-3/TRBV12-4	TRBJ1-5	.	TGTGCCAGCGGGTACCGGGACGGCAATCAGCCCCAGCATTTT	CASGYRDGNQPQHF
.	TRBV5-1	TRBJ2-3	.	TGCGCCAGCAGCGGGGAAACAGATACGCAGTATTTT	CASSGETDTQYF
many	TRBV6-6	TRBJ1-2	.	TGTGCCAGCCAGGTCGCTAACTATGGCTACACCTTC	CASQVANYGYTF
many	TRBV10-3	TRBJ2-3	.	TGTGCCATCGGGTTCTCGGGGCTAGATACGCAGTATTTT	CAIGFSGLDTQYF
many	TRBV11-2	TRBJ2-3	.	TGTGCCAGCAGCTTAGGTCCAAAGGGAGATACGCAGTATTTT	CASSLGPKGDTQYF
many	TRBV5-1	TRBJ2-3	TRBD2	TGCGCCAGCTCCCCCGGCGGGGCGGGAGCAGATACGCAGTATTTT	CASSPGGAGADTQYF
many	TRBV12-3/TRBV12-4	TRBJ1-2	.	TGTGCCAGCAGCCCCAGTTTTAACTATGGCTACACCTTC	CASSPSFNYGYTF
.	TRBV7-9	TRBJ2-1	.	TGTGTCAGCAGCTTCCGACAGGATCTATACAATGAGCAGTTCTTC	CVSSFRQDLYNEQFF
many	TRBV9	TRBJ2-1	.	TGTGCCAGCAGCGAGCGTGGGGCCGCCTCCTACAATGAGCAGTTCTTC	CASSERGAASYNEQFF
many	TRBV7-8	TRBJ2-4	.	TGTGCCAGCAGCGAATCAGGGTCGATCGGCAAAAACATTCAGTACTTC	CASSESGSIGKNIQYF
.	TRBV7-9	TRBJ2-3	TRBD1	TGTGCCATCACCGTCGACAGGGACACGCAGTATTTT	CAITVDRDTQYF
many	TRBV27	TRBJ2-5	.	TGTGCCAGCAGTTCATCGCGTAATAGAGAGACCCAGTACTTC	CASSSSRNRETQYF
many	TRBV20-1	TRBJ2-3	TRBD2	TGCAGTGCTCCCCTAGCGGGGGGCACAGATACGCAGTATTTT	CSAPLAGGTDTQYF
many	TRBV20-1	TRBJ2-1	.	TGCAGTGCCTTTTCGGCAGGAGGGATGTTCTTC	CSAFSAGGMFF
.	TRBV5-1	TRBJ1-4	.	TGCGCCAGCAGCACTGGGACAAAAGATGAAAAACTGTTTTTT	CASSTGTKDEKLFF
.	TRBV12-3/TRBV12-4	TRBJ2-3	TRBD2	TGTGCCAGCAGTGAGACTGCGGGTAGCGGGGGGACGGCGGATACGCAGTATTTT	CASSETAGSGGTADTQYF
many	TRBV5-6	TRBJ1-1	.	TGTGCCAGCAGGCTAACAGGTGCTCCCATGAACACTGAAGCTTTCTTT	CASRLTGAPMNTEAFF
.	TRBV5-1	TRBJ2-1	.	TGCGCCAGCAGCTTCGTCGCGGGGTCCTCCTACAATGAGCAGTTCTTC	CASSFVAGSSYNEQFF
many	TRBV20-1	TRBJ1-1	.	TGCAGTGCTAGAGATCCCCGGGGGGCCGGGACTGAAGCTTTCTTT	CSARDPRGAGTEAFF
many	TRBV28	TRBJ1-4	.	TGTGCCAGCAGCCACACAGGGAAAAAACTGTTTTTT	CASSHTGKKLFF
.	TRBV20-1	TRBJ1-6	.	TGCAGTGCTAGGCACTCGGTGTTACAGGATAATTCACCCCTCCACTTT	CSARHSVLQDNSPLHF
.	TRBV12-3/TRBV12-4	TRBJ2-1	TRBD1	TGTGCCAGCGGGACAGGGCGGAATGAGCAGTTCTTC	CASGTGRNEQFF
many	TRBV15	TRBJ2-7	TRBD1	TGTGCTACCGGACGACAGGGGAACTCCTACGAGCAGTACTTC	CATGRQGNSYEQYF
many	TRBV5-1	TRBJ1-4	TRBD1	TGCGCCAGCAGCCCGGGACAGGGGAGAGGAAAACTGTTTTTT	CASSPGQGRGKLFF
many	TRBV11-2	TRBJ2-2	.	TGTGCCAGCAGCTTCGGGATCAACACCGGGGAGCTGTTTTTT	CASSFGINTGELFF
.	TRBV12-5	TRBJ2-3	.	TGTGCTAGTGGTTTGGGGCATGGAGATACGCAGTATTTT	CASGLGHGDTQYF
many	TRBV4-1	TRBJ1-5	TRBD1	TGCGCCAGCAGCCAAGTCGTGGCAGGGGGAAATCAGCCCCAGCATTTT	CASSQVVAGGNQPQHF
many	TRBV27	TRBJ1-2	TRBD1	TGTGCCAGCAGCCTGGGACAGAGGGGGCCCGCATCTTCGTATGGCTACACCTTC	CASSLGQRGPASSYGYTF
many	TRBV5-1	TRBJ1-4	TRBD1	TGCGCCAGCAGCCGAGATGGGACAGGAGGGGAAAAACTGTTTTTT	CASSRDGTGGEKLFF
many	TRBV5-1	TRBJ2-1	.	TGCGCCAGCAGCTACATTCAGGGAATTGGGATCAATGAGCAGTTCTTC	CASSYIQGIGINEQFF
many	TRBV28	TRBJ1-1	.	TGTGCCAGCAGTACGACCAGGATTATGAACACTGAAGCTTTCTTT	CASSTTRIMNTEAFF
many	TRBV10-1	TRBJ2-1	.	TGCGCCAGCGCCCACCCCGGAACGAATGAGCAGTTCTTC	CASAHPGTNEQFF
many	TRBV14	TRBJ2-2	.	TGTGCCAGCAGCCAAGCCAGCGGCAGGCCGGACGGGGAGCTGTTTTTT	CASSQASGRPDGELFF
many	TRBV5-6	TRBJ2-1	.	TGTGCCAGCAGCTCCCCCTTTCCGAGTGAGCAGTTCTTC	CASSSPFPSEQFF
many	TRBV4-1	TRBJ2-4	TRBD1	TGCGCCAGCAGCCAACCCGGGACAGGGGCCAAAAACATTCAGTACTTC	CASSQPGTGAKNIQYF
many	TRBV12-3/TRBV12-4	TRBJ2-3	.	TGTGCCAGCAGGCCAAGGGGCCCAGATACGCAGTATTTT	CASRPRGPDTQYF
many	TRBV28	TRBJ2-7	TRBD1	TGTGCCAGCAGTTTACGTGGGACAGCTACCTACGAGCAGTACTTC	CASSLRGTATYEQYF